A selection of T cell receptor beta chains follows, all from one sample in a study of blood T cell repertoires in COVID-19. Clones were sequenced by immunoSEQ multiplex PCR, and TCRdb holds only the in-frame ones, with some missing. The sample contains 150,000 to 200,000 clones, approximately 86% of which appear only once. The sample consisted of peripheral blood. These receptors originate from a man between 60 and 70 years old with acute or convalescent COVID-19. The CDR3 runs from the conserved cysteine through the conserved F or W.

V gene	J gene	CDR3 protein
TRBV19	TRBJ1-5	CASSPLERDNQPQHF
TRBV9	TRBJ2-2	CASSVGQGGTGELFF
TRBV6-5	TRBJ2-7	CASSYSRSRGAYEQYF
TRBV28	TRBJ1-5	CASSLARQGIQPQHF
TRBV19	TRBJ2-3	CASSSPQGVSLTDTQYF
TRBV2	TRBJ2-3	CASSVDGGRATDTQYF
TRBV11-3	TRBJ2-1	CASSLDRTGVGHNEQFF
TRBV4-1	TRBJ2-3	CASSRTSGYTGTQYF
TRBV19	TRBJ2-5	CASSIAGEETQYF
TRBV30	TRBJ2-7	CAWTKTDGRDEQYF
TRBV5-1	TRBJ2-4	CASSLAGAKNIQYF
TRBV11-3	TRBJ2-1	CASSLAGSYNEQFF
TRBV28	TRBJ2-2	CASSDRGQVGELFF
TRBV5-1	TRBJ1-4	CASSSGRGTNEKLFF
TRBV19	TRBJ1-2	CASSAKSGTGVLYGYTF
TRBV7-2	TRBJ1-1	CASSPLQGEAFF
TRBV10-3	TRBJ1-3	CATGPGTSNSGNTIYF
TRBV28	TRBJ1-2	CASSNFGQGVDGYTF
TRBV6-4	TRBJ2-2	CASSDLGDTTGELFF
TRBV23-1	TRBJ2-1	CASSQSGHTSGSQNEQFF
TRBV2	TRBJ2-3	CATSGRAYTQYF
TRBV5-6	TRBJ1-1	CASSLLRRNTEAFF
TRBV2	TRBJ1-1	CASRYSREGDEAFF
TRBV19	TRBJ2-2	CASRTGTKAGELFF
TRBV28	TRBJ1-1	CASSGGAETEAFF
TRBV28	TRBJ2-4	CASSRGVSKNIQYF
TRBV2	TRBJ2-7	CSGGAWGYEQYF
TRBV7-8	TRBJ2-3	CASSLGGRDAQYF
TRBV19	TRBJ2-7	CASSMIKEDPGAYEQYF
TRBV5-1	TRBJ2-3	CASSWGLAGGLDTQYF
TRBV7-9	TRBJ1-4	CASSLGFEAGANEKLFF
TRBV29-1	TRBJ1-3	CSVESWQAGNTIYF
TRBV7-3	TRBJ2-5	CASSTGTIGETQYF
TRBV14	TRBJ1-2	CASSQASYGYTF
TRBV2	TRBJ1-3	CASSEQWGGGNTIYF
TRBV2	TRBJ2-2	CASSGRLGELFF
TRBV2	TRBJ1-2	CASSVAGLEGGYTF
TRBV5-4	TRBJ2-1	CASSPVGTPWEQFF
TRBV24-1	TRBJ2-1	CATPGQGINEQFF
TRBV11-3	TRBJ2-2	CASSLGQGATGELFF
TRBV10-3	TRBJ2-1	CAITEGGLAGYEQFF
TRBV2	TRBJ1-5	CASSAQVVNQPQHF
TRBV11-3	TRBJ2-1	CASSLLSGRGNEQFF
TRBV10-1	TRBJ2-1	CASSDIPGIAGGLEQFF
TRBV5-1	TRBJ1-1	CASSYSGTGGTEAFF
TRBV27	TRBJ1-1	CASSQFYRGQTEAFF